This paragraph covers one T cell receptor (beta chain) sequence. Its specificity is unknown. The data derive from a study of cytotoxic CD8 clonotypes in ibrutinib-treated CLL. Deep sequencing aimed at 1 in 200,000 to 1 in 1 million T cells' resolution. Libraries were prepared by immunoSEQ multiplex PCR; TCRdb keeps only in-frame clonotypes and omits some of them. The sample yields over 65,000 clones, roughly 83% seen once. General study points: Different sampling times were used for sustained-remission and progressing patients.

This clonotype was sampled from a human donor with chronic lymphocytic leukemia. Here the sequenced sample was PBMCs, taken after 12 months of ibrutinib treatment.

CDR3 amino acids: CASSVDDRGIGPQHF. The CDR3 coding sequence is TGTGCCAGCAGCGTAGACGACAGGGGGATTGGGCCCCAGCATTTT. The gene calls are TRBV9 and TRBJ1-5; the match to TRBD1 covers 9 bases. CDR1 is SGDLS and CDR2 is YYNGEE in the germline V gene. The CDR3 runs to 15 residues. V gave up 0 bases and J gave up 9 bases; unmatched junction bases: 7.